This TCR beta chain derives from a study of blood T cell repertoires in COVID-19. The overall study: Sites across the United States, Italy and Spain contributed samples from acute and convalescent COVID-19. The analysed material was cDNA or gDNA that came from T cells, B-cell-depleted T cells, or PBMCs.

CDR1 SGHNT and CDR2 YYREEE come from the germline V gene (reference sequence). The CDR3 length is 14 residues. V was trimmed by 2 bases and J by 5 bases, leaving 10 bases between them. Original processing methods: Reference gene primer amplification gave estimated nucleated cell counts. This table comes from immunoSEQ multiplex PCR, and its TCRdb copy is limited to in-frame clones, with some not included. The DNA gave D and trimming, while V, J and clone size come from that table. The sample records around 30,000 clones, 85% being singletons. This clone has only a few counts. This chain joins TRBV5-4 and TRBJ2-2, with D hard to call. Material: peripheral blood. This TCR was sampled from a human donor in a cohort sampled during active COVID-19. The DNA of the CDR3 is TGTGCCAGCAGCTTTTTTGAGAGAACCGGGGAGCTGTTTTTT. It specifies CASSFFERTGELFF. Filled out from reference TRBV5-4 and TRBJ2-2, the complete variable domain reads ETGVTQSPTHLIKTRGQQVTLRCSSQSGHNTVSWYQQALGQGPQFIFQYYREEENGRGNFPPRFSGLQFPNYSSELNVNALELDDSALYLCASSFFERTGELFFGEGSRLTVL.